This section outlines one T cell receptor beta chain sequence together with its context. Its antigen is undetermined. This specimen belongs to a study of neoadjuvant nivolumab and ipilimumab in lung cancer. General study findings and limits: Pretherapy blood TCR richness correlated positively with resected tumor richness. TCR richness and clonality were higher in tumors than adjacent uninvolved lung.

V dropped 3 bases and J dropped 1 base, with 18 bases sitting between them. Germline V gives CDR1 KGHSH, CDR2 LQKENI. The length of the CDR3 is 17 residues. Libraries were prepared by immunoSEQ multiplex PCR; TCRdb keeps only in-frame clonotypes and omits some of them. The sample records about 38,000 clones, roughly nine tenths being singletons. The source material was peripheral blood, sampled before neoadjuvant nivolumab, alone or with ipilimumab. This clonotype was sampled from an adult with non-small cell lung cancer. This rearrangement joins TRBV18 to TRBJ1-1, with D perhaps matching TRBD1 (5 bases). CDR3 protein: CASSPGANRWGNTEAFF. CDR3 coding DNA: TGTGCCAGCTCACCCGGGGCCAACCGGTGGGGGAACACTGAAGCTTTCTTT.